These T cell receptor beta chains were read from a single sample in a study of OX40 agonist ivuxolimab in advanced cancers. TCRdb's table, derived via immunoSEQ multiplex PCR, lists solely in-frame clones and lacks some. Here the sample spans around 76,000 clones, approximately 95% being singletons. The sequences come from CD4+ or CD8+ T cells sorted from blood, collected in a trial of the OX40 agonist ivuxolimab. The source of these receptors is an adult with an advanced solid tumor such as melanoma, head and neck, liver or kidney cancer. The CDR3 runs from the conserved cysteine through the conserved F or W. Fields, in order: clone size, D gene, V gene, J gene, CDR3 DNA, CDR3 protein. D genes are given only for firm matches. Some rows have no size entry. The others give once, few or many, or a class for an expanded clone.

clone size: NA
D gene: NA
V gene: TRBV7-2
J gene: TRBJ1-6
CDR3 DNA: TGTGCCAGCAGCTTAGCAGACAGGCCCCATTCACCCCTCCACTTT
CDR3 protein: CASSLADRPHSPLHF

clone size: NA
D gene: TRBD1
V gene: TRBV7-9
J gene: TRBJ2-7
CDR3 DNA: TGTGCCAGCAGCACCGGAGACAGGGGAAGGTACGAGCAGTACTTC
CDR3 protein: CASSTGDRGRYEQYF

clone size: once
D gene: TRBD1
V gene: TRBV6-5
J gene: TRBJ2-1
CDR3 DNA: TGTGCCAGCAGTTGGGACAGGGGTTACAATGAGCAGTTCTTC
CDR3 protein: CASSWDRGYNEQFF

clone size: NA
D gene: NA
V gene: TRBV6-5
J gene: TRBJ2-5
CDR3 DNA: TGTGCCAGCAGTTACTCAGGAATTCAAGAGACCCAGTACTTC
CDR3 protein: CASSYSGIQETQYF

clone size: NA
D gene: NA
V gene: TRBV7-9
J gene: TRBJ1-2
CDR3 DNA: TGTGCCAGCAGCTTAGGTTTCTATGGCTACACCTTC
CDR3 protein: CASSLGFYGYTF

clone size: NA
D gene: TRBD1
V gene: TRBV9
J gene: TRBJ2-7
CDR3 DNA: TGTGCCAGCAGCGTAGTTGAACAGGGGGCGCCGGGTGAGCAGTACTTC
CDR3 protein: CASSVVEQGAPGEQYF

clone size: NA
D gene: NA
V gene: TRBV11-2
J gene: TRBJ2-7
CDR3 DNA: TGTGCCAGCAGCTTAGATCTATGGGGGCTAGCGGAATACGAGCAGTACTTC
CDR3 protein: CASSLDLWGLAEYEQYF

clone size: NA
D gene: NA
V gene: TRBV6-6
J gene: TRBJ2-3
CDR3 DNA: TGTGCCAGCAAAGGGGGGTGGGCGAGCACAGATACGCAGTATTTT
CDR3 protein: CASKGGWASTDTQYF

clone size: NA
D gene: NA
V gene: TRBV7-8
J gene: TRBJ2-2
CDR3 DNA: TGTGCCAGCTCTAGAGGAGCGAACACCGGGGAGCTGTTTTTT
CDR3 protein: CASSRGANTGELFF

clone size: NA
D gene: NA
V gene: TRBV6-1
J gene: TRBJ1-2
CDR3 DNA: TGTGCCAGCAGTGAACGCCCGGACCCGTTTACAGATAACTATGGCTACACCTTC
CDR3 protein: CASSERPDPFTDNYGYTF

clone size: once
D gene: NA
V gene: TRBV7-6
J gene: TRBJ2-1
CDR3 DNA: TGTGCCAGCAGCTCAGCCATAGAGTGGGGTGAGCAGTTCTTC
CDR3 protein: CASSSAIEWGEQFF

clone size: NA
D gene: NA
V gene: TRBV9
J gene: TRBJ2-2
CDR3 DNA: TGTGCCAGCAGCGTAGGTAACAGGGAGGAGCTGTTTTTT
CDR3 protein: CASSVGNREELFF

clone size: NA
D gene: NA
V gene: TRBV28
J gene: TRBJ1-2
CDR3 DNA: TGTGCCAGCAGTTTTCAGGGTTTGGGCTATGGCTACACCTTC
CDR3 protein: CASSFQGLGYGYTF

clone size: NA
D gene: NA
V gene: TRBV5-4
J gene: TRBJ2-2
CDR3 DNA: TGTGCCAGCAGGTTTTCAGGCCGCCCCGGGGAGCTGTTTTTT
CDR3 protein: CASRFSGRPGELFF

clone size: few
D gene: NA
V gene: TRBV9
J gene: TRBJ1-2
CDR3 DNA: TGTGCCAGCAGCCCCAGGACCGCCTTAGGCTACACCTTC
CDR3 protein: CASSPRTALGYTF

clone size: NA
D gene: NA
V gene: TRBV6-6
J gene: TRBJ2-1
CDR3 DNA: TGTGCCAGCAGTAGGGATGAGCAGTTCTTC
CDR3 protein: CASSRDEQFF

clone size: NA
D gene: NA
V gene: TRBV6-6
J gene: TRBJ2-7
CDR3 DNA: TGTGCCAGCAGTTACTTCGGCGGCAACTCCTACGAGCAGTACTTC
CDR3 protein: CASSYFGGNSYEQYF

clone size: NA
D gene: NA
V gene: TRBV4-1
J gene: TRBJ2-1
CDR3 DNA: TGCGCCAGCAGCCCATTTCCGGGGAGCAATGAGCAGTTCTTC
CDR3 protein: CASSPFPGSNEQFF

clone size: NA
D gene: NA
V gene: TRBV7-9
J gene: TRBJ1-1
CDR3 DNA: TGTGCCAGCAGCCCATACCCCCCCGGCTTCGGGGGGCGAGGAGCTTTCTTT
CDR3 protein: CASSPYPPGFGGRGAFF

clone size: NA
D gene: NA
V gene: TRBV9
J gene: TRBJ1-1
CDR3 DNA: TGTGCCAGCAGCGCCAGTCACACCAGCGACACTGAAGCTTTCTTT
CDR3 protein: CASSASHTSDTEAFF

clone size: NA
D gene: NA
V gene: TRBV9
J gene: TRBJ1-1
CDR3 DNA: TGTGCCAGCAGCGTAGAGTGGGGGGACACTGAAGCTTTCTTT
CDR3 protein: CASSVEWGDTEAFF

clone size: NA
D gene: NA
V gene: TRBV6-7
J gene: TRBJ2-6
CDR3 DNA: TGTGCCAGCAGTTGGAGGGGCTCGTGTGGGGCCAACGTCCTGACTTTC
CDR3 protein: CASSWRGSCGANVLTF

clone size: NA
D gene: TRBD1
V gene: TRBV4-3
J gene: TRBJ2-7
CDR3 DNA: TGCGCCAGCAGCCAAGATACAGGGGCCTACGAGCAGTACTTC
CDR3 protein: CASSQDTGAYEQYF

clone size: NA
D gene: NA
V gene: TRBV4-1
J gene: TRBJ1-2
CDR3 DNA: TGCGCCAGCAGCCAAGTTCGGGCGTTTGGGGGCTACACCTTC
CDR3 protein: CASSQVRAFGGYTF

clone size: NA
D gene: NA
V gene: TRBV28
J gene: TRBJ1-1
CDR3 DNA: TGTGCCAGCAGGGAGGTGGGGGACATTTGGGGCACTGAAGCTTTCTTT
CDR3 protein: CASREVGDIWGTEAFF

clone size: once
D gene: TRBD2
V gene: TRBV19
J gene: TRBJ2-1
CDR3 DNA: TGTGCCAGTAGTATAATGGAGCGGGATCCCTACAATGAGCAGTTCTTC
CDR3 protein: CASSIMERDPYNEQFF

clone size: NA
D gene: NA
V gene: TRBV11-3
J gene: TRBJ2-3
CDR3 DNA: TGTGCCAGCAGCTTAGAGTCAGGGGGGCTTGGCACAGATACGCAGTATTTT
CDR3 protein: CASSLESGGLGTDTQYF

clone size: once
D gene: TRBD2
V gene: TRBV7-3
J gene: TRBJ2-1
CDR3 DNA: TGTGCCAGCGGGCGGGAGGGCTTCAATGAGCAGTTCTTC
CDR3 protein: CASGREGFNEQFF

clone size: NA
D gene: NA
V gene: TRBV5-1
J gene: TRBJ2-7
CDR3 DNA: TGCGCCAGCAGCTTGGGACCACGTTCCTACGAGCAGTACTTC
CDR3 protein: CASSLGPRSYEQYF

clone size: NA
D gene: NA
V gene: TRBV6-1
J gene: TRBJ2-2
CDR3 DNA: TGTGCCAGCAGTGAATATTGGTTGGCAGGGCGAGGAGGGGAGCTGTTTTTT
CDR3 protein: CASSEYWLAGRGGELFF

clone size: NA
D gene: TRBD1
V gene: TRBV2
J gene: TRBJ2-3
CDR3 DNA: TGTGCCAGCAACGAGGGACAGGGAGGTGGTACGCAGTATTTT
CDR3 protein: CASNEGQGGGTQYF

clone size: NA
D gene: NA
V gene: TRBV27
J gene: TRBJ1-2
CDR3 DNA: TGTGCCAGCAGTCCTGGGACAAACTTCTATGGCTACACCTTC
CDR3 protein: CASSPGTNFYGYTF

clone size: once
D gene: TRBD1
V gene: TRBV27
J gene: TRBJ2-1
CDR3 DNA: TGTGCCAGCAGGGGTGTTAGTCTGGGGACAGGGGATGAGCAGTTCTTC
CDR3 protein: CASRGVSLGTGDEQFF

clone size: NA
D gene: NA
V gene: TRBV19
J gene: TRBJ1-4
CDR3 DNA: TGTGCCAGTAGTATAGGTGAGGCAGGGCGTCTGTTTTTT
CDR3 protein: CASSIGEAGRLFF

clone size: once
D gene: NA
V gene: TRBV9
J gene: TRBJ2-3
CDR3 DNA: TGTGCCAGCAGCGTAGTTGCGGGGGCCCCCCTTCTAGACGGGGATACGCAGTATTTT
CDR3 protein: CASSVVAGAPLLDGDTQYF

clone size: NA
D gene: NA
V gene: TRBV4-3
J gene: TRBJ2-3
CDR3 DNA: TGCGCCAGCAGCCAAGATCCCCTTGGAGCCCCTAGCACAGATACGCAGTATTTT
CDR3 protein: CASSQDPLGAPSTDTQYF

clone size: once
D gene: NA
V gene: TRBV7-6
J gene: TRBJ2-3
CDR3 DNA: TGTGCCAGCAGCTTAGAGAGTGACGGGAGAATGGGCACAGATACGCAGTATTTT
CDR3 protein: CASSLESDGRMGTDTQYF

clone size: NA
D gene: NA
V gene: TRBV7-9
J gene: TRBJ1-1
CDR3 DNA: TGTGCCAGCAGCCCCTCCGGGGGGAACATGAACACTGAAGCTTTCTTT
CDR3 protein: CASSPSGGNMNTEAFF

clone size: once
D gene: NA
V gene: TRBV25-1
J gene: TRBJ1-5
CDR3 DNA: TGTGCCAGCACCCCGGAGGGGGTCGAGGATAGCAATCAGCCCCAGCATTTT
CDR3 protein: CASTPEGVEDSNQPQHF

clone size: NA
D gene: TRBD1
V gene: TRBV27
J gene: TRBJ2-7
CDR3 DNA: TGTGCCAGCAGTTTAGGGACAGGGTCGAGGGAGCAGTACTTC
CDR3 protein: CASSLGTGSREQYF

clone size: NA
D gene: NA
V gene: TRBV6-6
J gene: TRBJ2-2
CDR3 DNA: TGTGCCAGCAGTTACGGGGCCGGGGAGCTGTTTTTT
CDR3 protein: CASSYGAGELFF

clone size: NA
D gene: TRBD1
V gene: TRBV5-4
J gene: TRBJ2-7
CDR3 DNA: TGTGCCAGCAGCTTCGGACAGGGGAATAACTACGAGCAGTACTTC
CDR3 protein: CASSFGQGNNYEQYF

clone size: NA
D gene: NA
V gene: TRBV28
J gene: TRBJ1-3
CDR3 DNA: TGTGCCAGCAGTTTGGGCTCGGGTTCAGGAAACACCATATATTTT
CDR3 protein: CASSLGSGSGNTIYF

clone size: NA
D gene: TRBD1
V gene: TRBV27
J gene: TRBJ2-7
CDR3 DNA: TGTGCCAGCAGTTTATCTACAGGGGTCTACGAGCAGTACTTC
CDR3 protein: CASSLSTGVYEQYF

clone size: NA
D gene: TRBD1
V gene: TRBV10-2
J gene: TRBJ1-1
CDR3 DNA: TGCGCCAGCAGCCAAGACAGGGGATGGACTGAAGCTTTCTTT
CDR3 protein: CASSQDRGWTEAFF

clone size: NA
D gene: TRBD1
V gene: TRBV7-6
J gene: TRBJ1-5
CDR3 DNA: TGTGCCAGCAGCTTAGGACAGGGGGTTGATCAGCCCCAGCATTTT
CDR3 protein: CASSLGQGVDQPQHF

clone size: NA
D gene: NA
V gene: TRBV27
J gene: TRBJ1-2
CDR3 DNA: TGTGCCAGCAGCCCTCCGGGACTGAACCATGGCTACACCTTC
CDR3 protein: CASSPPGLNHGYTF